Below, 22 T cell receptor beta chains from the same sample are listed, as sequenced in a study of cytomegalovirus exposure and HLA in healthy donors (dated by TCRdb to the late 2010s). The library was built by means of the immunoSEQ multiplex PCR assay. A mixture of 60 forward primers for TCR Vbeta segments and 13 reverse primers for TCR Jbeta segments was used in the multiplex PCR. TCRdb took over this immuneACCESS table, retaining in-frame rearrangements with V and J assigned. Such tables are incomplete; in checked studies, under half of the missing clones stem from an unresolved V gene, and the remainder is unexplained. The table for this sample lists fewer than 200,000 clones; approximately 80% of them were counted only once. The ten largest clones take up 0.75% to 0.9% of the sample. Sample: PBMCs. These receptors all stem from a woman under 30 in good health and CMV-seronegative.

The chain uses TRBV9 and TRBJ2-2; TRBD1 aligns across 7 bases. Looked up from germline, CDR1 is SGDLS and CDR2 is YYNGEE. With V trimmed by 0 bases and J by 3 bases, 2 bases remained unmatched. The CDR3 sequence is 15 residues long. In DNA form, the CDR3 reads TGTGCCAGCAGCGTAGGGGACAGAGACACCGGGGAGCTGTTTTTT. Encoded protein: CASSVGDRDTGELFF.

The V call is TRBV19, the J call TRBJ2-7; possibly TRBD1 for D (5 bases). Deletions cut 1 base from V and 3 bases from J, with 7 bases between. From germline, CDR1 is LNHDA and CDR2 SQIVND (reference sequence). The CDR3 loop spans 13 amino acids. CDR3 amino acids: CASSIGRVYEQYF. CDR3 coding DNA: TGTGCCAGTAGTATAGGCAGGGTCTACGAGCAGTACTTC.

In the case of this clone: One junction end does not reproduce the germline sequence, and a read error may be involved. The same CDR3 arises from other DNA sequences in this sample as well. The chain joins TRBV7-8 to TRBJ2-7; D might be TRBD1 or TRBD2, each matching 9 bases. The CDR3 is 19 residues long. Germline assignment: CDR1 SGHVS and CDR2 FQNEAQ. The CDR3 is CASRQTGTGTTSGTYEQYF. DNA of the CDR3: TGCGCCAGCAGGCAGACCGGGACAGGGACGACTAGCGGTACCTACGAGCAGTACTTC.

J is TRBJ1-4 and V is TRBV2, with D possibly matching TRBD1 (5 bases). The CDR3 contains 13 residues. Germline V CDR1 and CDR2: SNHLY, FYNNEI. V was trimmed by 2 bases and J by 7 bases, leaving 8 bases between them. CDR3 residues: CASSERRVEKLFF. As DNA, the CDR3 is TGTGCCAGCAGTGAACGCAGGGTTGAAAAACTGTTTTTT.

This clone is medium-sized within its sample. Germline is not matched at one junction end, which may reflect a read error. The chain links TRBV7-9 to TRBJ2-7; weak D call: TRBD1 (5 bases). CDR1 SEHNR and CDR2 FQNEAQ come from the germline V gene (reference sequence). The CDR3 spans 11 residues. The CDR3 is CASSLGQARNF. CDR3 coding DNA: TGTGCCAGCAGCTTGGGGCAAGCGAGAAACTTC.

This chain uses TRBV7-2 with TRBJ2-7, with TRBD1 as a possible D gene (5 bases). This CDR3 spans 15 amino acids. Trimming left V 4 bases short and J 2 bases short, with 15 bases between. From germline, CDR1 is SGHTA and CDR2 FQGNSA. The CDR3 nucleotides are TGTGCCAGCAGCTCGGGTGGGGCTAGGGCCTACGAGCAGTACTTC. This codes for CASSSGGARAYEQYF.

The CDR3 here is CASSSLRQGSTDTQYF. CDR3 bases: TGTGCCAGCAGTTCCTTACGACAGGGCAGCACAGATACGCAGTATTTT. The chain uses TRBV28 and TRBJ2-3, with TRBD1 matching over 7 bases. CDR1 is MDHEN, CDR2 SYDVKM, per germline. Trimming at V came to 4 bases and at J to 0 bases, leaving 7 bases not matched to a gene. The CDR3 totals 16 residues.

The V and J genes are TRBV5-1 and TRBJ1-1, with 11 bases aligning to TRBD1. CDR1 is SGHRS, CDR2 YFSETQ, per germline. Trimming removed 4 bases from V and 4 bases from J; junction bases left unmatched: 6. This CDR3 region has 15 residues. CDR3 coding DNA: TGCGCCAGCAGCGACGGACAGGGGGCACCCACTGAAGCTTTCTTT. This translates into CASSDGQGAPTEAFF.

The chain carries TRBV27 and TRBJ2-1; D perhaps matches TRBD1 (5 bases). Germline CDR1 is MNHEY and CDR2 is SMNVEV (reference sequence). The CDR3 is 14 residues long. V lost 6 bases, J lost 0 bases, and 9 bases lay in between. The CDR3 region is CASRRQLSYNEQFF. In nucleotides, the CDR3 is TGTGCCAGCAGGCGACAGCTCTCCTACAATGAGCAGTTCTTC.

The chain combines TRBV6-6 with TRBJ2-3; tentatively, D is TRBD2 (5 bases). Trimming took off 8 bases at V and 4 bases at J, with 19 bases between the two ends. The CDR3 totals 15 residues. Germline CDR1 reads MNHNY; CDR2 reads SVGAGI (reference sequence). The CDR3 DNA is TGTGCCAGCCGACCCGGGGAATCCCTCGCAGATACGCAGTATTTT. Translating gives CASRPGESLADTQYF.

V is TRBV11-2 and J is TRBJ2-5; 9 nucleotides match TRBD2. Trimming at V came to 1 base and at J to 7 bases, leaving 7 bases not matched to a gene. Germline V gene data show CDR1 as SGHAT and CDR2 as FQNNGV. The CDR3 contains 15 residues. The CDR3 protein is CASSLVAVAGATQYF. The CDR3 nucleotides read TGTGCCAGCAGCTTAGTCGCGGTAGCGGGGGCGACCCAGTACTTC. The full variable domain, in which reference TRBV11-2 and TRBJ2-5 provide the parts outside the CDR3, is EAGVAQSPRYKIIEKRQSVAFWCNPISGHATLYWYQQILGQGPKLLIQFQNNGVVDDSQLPKDRFSAERLKGVDSTLKIQPAKLEDSAVYLCASSLVAVAGATQYFGPGTRLLVL.

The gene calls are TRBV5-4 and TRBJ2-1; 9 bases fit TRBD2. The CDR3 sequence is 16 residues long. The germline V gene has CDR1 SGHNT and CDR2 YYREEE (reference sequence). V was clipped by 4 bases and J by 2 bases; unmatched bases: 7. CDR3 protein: CASSAGVAGAYNEQFF. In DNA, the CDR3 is TGTGCCAGCAGCGCCGGGGTAGCGGGGGCCTACAATGAGCAGTTCTTC.

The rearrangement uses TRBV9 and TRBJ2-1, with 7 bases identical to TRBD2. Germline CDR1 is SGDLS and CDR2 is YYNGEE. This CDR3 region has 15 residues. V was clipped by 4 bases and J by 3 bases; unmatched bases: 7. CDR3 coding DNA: TGTGCCAGCAGCCCCAGGCTAGCGGACTACAATGAGCAGTTCTTC. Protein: CASSPRLADYNEQFF. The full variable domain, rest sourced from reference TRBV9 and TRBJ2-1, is DSGVTQTPKHLITATGQRVTLRCSPRSGDLSVYWYQQSLDQGLQFLIQYYNGEERAKGNILERFSAQQFPDLHSELNLSSLELGDSALYFCASSPRLADYNEQFFGPGTRLTVL.

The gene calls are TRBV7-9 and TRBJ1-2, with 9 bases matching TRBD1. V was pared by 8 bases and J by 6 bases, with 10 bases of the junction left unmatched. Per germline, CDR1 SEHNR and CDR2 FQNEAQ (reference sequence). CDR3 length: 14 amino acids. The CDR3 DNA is TGTGCCAGCGGACGGGGACAGGGTGATCATGGCTACACCTTC. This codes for CASGRGQGDHGYTF.

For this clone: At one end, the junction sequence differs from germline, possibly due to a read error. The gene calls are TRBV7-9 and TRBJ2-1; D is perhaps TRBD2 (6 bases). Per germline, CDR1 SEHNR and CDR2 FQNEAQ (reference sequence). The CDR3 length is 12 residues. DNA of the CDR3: TGTTCCAGCAGCTTCGGCGGGACGGAGCAGTTCTTC. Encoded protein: CSSSFGGTEQFF. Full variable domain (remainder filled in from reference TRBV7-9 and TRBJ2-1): DTGVSQNPRHKITKRGQNVTFRCDPISEHNRLYWYRQTLGQGPEFLTYFQNEAQLEKSRLLSDRFSAERPKGSFSTLEIQRTEQGDSAMYLCSSSFGGTEQFFGPGTRLTVL.

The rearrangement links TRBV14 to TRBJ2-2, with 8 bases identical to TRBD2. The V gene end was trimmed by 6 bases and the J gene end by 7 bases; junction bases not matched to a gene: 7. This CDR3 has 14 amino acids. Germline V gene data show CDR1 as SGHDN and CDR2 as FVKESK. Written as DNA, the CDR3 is TGTGCCAGCAGAATGAAACGGGAGGGCGGGGAGCTGTTTTTT. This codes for CASRMKREGGELFF.

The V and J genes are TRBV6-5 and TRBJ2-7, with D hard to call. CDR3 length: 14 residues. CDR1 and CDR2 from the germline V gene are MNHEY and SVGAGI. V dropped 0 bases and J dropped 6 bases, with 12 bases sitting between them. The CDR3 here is CASSYSGRSPEQYF. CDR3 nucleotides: TGTGCCAGCAGTTACTCTGGCAGGTCCCCCGAGCAGTACTTC.

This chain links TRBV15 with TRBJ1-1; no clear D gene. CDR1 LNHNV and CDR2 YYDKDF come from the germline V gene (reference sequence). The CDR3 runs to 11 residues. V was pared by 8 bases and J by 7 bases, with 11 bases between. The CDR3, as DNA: TGTGCCACCCAAGGACTGGGTGAAGCTTTCTTT. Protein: CATQGLGEAFF.

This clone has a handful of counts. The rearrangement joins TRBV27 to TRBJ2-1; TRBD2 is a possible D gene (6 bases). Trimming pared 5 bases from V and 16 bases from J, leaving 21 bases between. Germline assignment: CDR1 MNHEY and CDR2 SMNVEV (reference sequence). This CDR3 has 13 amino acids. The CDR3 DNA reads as TGTGCCAGCAGTCCACAGACTAGGTATGCTGCATTCTTC. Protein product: CASSPQTRYAAFF.

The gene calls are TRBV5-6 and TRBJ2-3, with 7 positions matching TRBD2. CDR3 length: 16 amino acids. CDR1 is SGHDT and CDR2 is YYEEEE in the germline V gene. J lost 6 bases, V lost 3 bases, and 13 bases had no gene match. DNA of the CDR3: TGTGCCAGCAGCTGGGGGGGATCGGGATCGGGCGATACGCAGTATTTT. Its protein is CASSWGGSGSGDTQYF.

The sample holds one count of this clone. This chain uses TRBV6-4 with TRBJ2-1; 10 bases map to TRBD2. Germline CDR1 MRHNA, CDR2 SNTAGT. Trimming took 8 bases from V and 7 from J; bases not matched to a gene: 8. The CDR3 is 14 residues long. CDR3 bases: TGTGCCAGCTCAGCGGGAGGGCCGGGGAATGAGCAGTTCTTC. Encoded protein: CASSAGGPGNEQFF.

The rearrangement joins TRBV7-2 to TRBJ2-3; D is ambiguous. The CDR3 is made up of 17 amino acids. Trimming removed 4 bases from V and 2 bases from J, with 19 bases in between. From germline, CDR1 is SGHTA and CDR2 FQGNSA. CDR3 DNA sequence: TGTGCCAGCAGCTCGCACGGAGAGTATCGATCCACAGATACGCAGTATTTT. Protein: CASSSHGEYRSTDTQYF. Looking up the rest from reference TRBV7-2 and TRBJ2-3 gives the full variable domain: GAGVSQSPSNKVTEKGKDVELRCDPISGHTALYWYRQSLGQGLEFLIYFQGNSAPDKSGLPSDRFSAERTGGSVSTLTIQRTQQEDSAVYLCASSSHGEYRSTDTQYFGPGTRLTVL.